This TCR beta chain was identified in a study of T cell responses to AZD1222 COVID-19 vaccine. CDR3 length: 15 amino acids. V lost 6 bases, J lost 4 bases, and 18 bases lay in between. Germline CDR1 reads KGHSH; CDR2 reads LQKENI. Sequenced by immunoSEQ multiplex PCR; TCRdb stores in-frame clones only, minus some. Of about 120,000 clones listed, approximately 90% are singletons. The chain recombines TRBV18 with TRBJ2-5; a possible D gene is TRBD1 (5 bases). The input for sequencing was peripheral blood, taken on day 0 of AZD1222 vaccination. This clonotype was obtained from an adult in good health. The CDR3 nucleotides read TGTGCCAGCTCCCCTTCCGAGACAAGGGGAGAGACCCAGTACTTC. Its translation: CASSPSETRGETQYF. Variable domain in full (rest from reference TRBV18 and TRBJ2-5): NAGVMQNPRHLVRRRGQEARLRCSPMKGHSHVYWYRQLPEEGLKFMVYLQKENIIDESGMPKERFSAEFPKEGPSILRIQQVVRGDSAAYFCASSPSETRGETQYFGPGTRLLVL.